The rows below give T cell receptor beta chains drawn from one sample of a study of radiation and T cells in renal cell carcinoma. TCRdb keeps only in-frame clones here, not all; method: immunoSEQ multiplex PCR. There are roughly 90,000 clones in the sample; about 82% occur only once, and 9.4% lies in the top ten. The sample was blood, taken from a patient whose treatment included radiotherapy and nephrectomy. The receptors originated from a man aged 50 to 60 with renal cell carcinoma. The conserved cysteine and the conserved F or W are not part of the CDR3 here. Clone sizes are given selectively: once, few, many, or a class where the clone is expanded.

j_call | v_call | clone_size | cdr3_aa
TRBJ1-2 | TRBV5-1 | . | ASSTATSDGYT
TRBJ2-1 | TRBV9 | . | ASSVTIGSYNEQF
TRBJ1-1 | TRBV7-9 | . | ASSLAQIVNTEAF
TRBJ1-2 | TRBV6-6 | few | ASSHIDGYT
TRBJ2-1 | TRBV5-1 | . | ASGAGTGTARDMF
TRBJ2-3 | TRBV4-3 | . | ASSQLLAGGSTDTQY
TRBJ2-2 | TRBV11-1 | once | ASRSGGAGNTGELF
TRBJ2-5 | TRBV19 | . | ASTRSRAGGTQY
TRBJ2-3 | TRBV2 | . | ASSATDTQY
TRBJ2-3 | TRBV7-3 | . | ASSLKGLGGTDTQY
TRBJ1-2 | TRBV7-2 | . | ASSLSRGEYGYT
TRBJ1-5 | TRBV19 | . | ASSIDVGAGGPVNQPQH
TRBJ2-3 | TRBV18 | . | ASSPVGYADTQY
TRBJ1-3 | TRBV7-3 | . | ASSRDGGNTIY
TRBJ1-2 | TRBV6-1 | few | ASSEVTGTFYGYT
TRBJ1-3 | TRBV7-6 | . | ASSLLGRGISGNTIY
TRBJ2-4 | TRBV5-1 | . | ASSLWGGTENIQY
TRBJ2-2 | TRBV6-6 | . | ASSYRKGTNTGELF
TRBJ2-5 | TRBV5-1 | . | ASSPGLTEETQY
TRBJ1-2 | TRBV11-2 | . | ASSLWGLEGYGYT